These 22 T cell receptor beta chains came from one sample sequenced in a study of CD8 T cells in ankylosing spondylitis. Broader study findings: Among TCR beta sequences, a motif of eight or nine highly homologous variants appeared characteristic of ankylosing spondylitis blood.

MiXCR, applied by TCRdb to the 5' RACE reads, yields one record per CDR3 protein. Of 75,000 to 95,000 distinct CDR3 sequences in the sample, about 9% were seen once. Their specific antigens are unknown. Sequenced: blood, either unsorted or a sorted T cell fraction (not recorded which). These receptors came from a male donor with ankylosing spondylitis.

At least ten counts were recorded for this clonotype. The chain couples TRBV7-9 to TRBJ2-4; D may be TRBD1 (6 bases). V dropped 2 bases and J dropped 1 base, with 12 bases sitting between them. Per germline, CDR1 SEHNR and CDR2 FQNEAQ (reference sequence). CDR3 length: 16 residues. The CDR3 sequence is CASSLQGGAAKNIQYF. The CDR3 DNA follows: TGTGCCAGCAGCTTACAAGGGGGTGCGGCCAAAAACATTCAGTACTTC.

About this clonotype: A junction boundary mismatches the germline segment, possibly from a read error. The chain couples TRBV12-3 or TRBV12-4 to TRBJ2-4; D is perhaps TRBD2 (5 bases). CDR3 length: 12 residues. The CDR3 sequence: CASSTGSTFIRF. CDR3 bases: TGTGCCAGCAGTACGGGGAGTACCTTCATTCGCTTC.

This clonotype occurred many times. This sequence joins TRBV28 and TRBJ2-1; a weak D match, TRBD2 (5 bases). Trimming pared 2 bases from V and 3 bases from J, leaving 11 bases between. The CDR3 loop spans 15 amino acids. The V gene's germline CDR1 is MDHEN and CDR2 SYDVKM. The CDR3 DNA is TGTGCCAGCAGTTTAGACCCAACTAGCTACAATGAGCAGTTCTTC. This translates into CASSLDPTSYNEQFF.

The V call is TRBV9, the J call TRBJ2-1; a weak D match, TRBD2 (5 bases). V gave up 0 bases and J gave up 16 bases, with 17 bases separating them. The CDR3 is 13 amino acids. The V gene's germline CDR1 is SGDLS and CDR2 YYNGEE. The CDR3 loop reads CASSVGTSRPFFF. CDR3 nucleotide sequence: TGTGCCAGCAGCGTAGGGACTTCCCGGCCTTTTTTCTTC.

This clonotype was counted many times. The V call is TRBV27, the J call TRBJ1-1, with D uncertain. The V gene lost 3 bases and the J gene lost 4 bases, with 9 bases spanning the gap. The CDR3 covers 13 residues. The germline V gene encodes CDR1 MNHEY and CDR2 SMNVEV (reference sequence). CDR3 bases: TGTGCCAGCAGTTTCCAAAGAAGCACTGAAGCTTTCTTT. Its translation: CASSFQRSTEAFF.

The chain carries TRBV7-8 and TRBJ2-5; 11 nucleotides agree with TRBD2. CDR1 and CDR2 (germline): SGHVS, FQNEAQ. The V segment lost 4 bases and the J segment 5 bases; nucleotides outside the gene matches: 9. The CDR3 sequence is 16 residues long. The CDR3 sequence is CASSSWGLAAEETQYF. The CDR3 nucleotides are TGTGCCAGCAGCTCCTGGGGACTAGCGGCCGAGGAGACCCAGTACTTC.

This clonotype was found a few times. The chain couples TRBV25-1 to TRBJ2-1; D is uncertain. The CDR3 runs to 15 residues. V shed 3 bases and J shed 2 bases, with 11 bases lying between them. The germline V gene encodes CDR1 MGHDK and CDR2 SYGVNS. The CDR3 protein is CASSETASTYNEQFF. The DNA of the CDR3 is TGTGCCAGCAGTGAGACCGCAAGTACCTACAATGAGCAGTTCTTC.

This clonotype has only a few counts. The V call is TRBV6-1, the J call TRBJ2-7, with D tentatively TRBD1 or TRBD2 (5 bases each). V dropped 8 bases and J dropped 7 bases, with 18 bases sitting between them. From germline, CDR1 is MNHNS and CDR2 SASEGT. CDR3 length: 13 amino acids. The CDR3 nucleotides read TGTGCCAGCGGGACGGGGCCCTTGGTGGAGCAGTACGTC. Protein sequence: CASGTGPLVEQYV.

V usage is TRBV24-1 and J usage is TRBJ2-5; D is possibly TRBD1 or TRBD2 (6 bases each). Trimming shortened V by 3 bases and J by 6 bases, and 16 bases separated the two germline ends. The CDR3 contains 15 residues. The germline V gene has CDR1 KGHDR and CDR2 SFDVKD. CDR3 nucleotides: TGTGCCACCAGTGATGTTCGGGGGCCCGTAAAGACCCAGTACTTC. Its protein product is CATSDVRGPVKTQYF.

The table lists this clonotype with a few counts. The chain combines TRBV10-3 with TRBJ2-1, with D tentatively TRBD2 (6 bases). CDR1 ENHRY and CDR2 SYGVKD come from the germline V gene. The CDR3 spans 14 residues. Trimming stripped 7 bases from V and 2 bases from J, with 12 bases between. The CDR3 loop is CAITPGLAYNEQFF. For the CDR3, the DNA is TGTGCCATCACACCGGGACTGGCCTACAATGAGCAGTTCTTC.

This clonotype came up many times. The rearrangement uses TRBV7-6 and TRBJ2-2, with D uncertain. This CDR3 has 14 amino acids. CDR1 and CDR2 (germline): SGHVS, FNYEAQ. Trimming took off 0 bases at V and 4 bases at J, with 6 bases between the two ends. This CDR3 is CASSLATPTGELFF. CDR3 nucleotides: TGTGCCAGCAGCTTAGCGACTCCCACCGGGGAGCTGTTTTTT.

This clonotype was found many times. CDR3 DNA sequence: TGCGCCAGCAGCTTTACTTCAGGGAAGGTTACTGAAGCTTTCTTT. It encodes CASSFTSGKVTEAFF. The J gene is TRBJ1-1, the V gene TRBV5-1; D possibly corresponds to TRBD1 (5 bases). V lost 2 bases to trimming and J lost 5 bases, with 16 bases between them. Germline lookup yields CDR1 SGHRS and CDR2 YFSETQ. The CDR3 is made up of 15 amino acids.

This clonotype appeared a few times. The chain joins TRBV24-1 to TRBJ2-1; the match to TRBD2 covers 8 bases. V shed 7 bases, J shed 4 bases, and the junction held 8 bases outside the gene matches. The CDR3 is made up of 15 amino acids. CDR1 KGHDR and CDR2 SFDVKD come from the germline V gene. CDR3 residues: CATRGAGDIYNEQFF. CDR3 bases: TGTGCCACCAGGGGAGCGGGAGACATTTACAATGAGCAGTTCTTC.

This clonotype was found many times. V usage is TRBV27 and J usage is TRBJ2-3; TRBD2 is a possible D gene (6 bases). This CDR3 region has 17 residues. CDR1 is MNHEY and CDR2 is SMNVEV in the germline V gene (reference sequence). Trimming took 5 bases from V and 3 from J, leaving 21 bases between them. CDR3 loop: CASSIQPGEVGTDTQYF. The CDR3 DNA reads as TGTGCCAGCAGTATACAACCGGGAGAGGTTGGGACAGATACGCAGTATTTT.

This chain connects TRBV5-5 to TRBJ1-2; no firm D call. The germline V and J ends were trimmed by 0 bases and 4 bases, with 10 bases remaining between them. Germline V CDR1 and CDR2: SGHKS, YYEKEE (reference sequence). The CDR3 length is 14 residues. The DNA for the CDR3 is TGTGCCAGCAGCTTGGGTGGGAGCCTCTATGGCTACACCTTC. Translating gives CASSLGGSLYGYTF.

This clonotype was seen many times. The chain's CDR3 is CASSGDRAYEQYV. For the CDR3, the DNA is TGCGCCAGCAGTGGAGACAGGGCGTACGAGCAGTACGTC. J is TRBJ2-7 and V is TRBV10-2, with 7 bases aligning to TRBD1. Losses at the gene ends were 4 bases for V and 4 bases for J; bases not matched to a gene: 4. The CDR3 sequence is 13 residues long. Germline assignment: CDR1 WSHSY and CDR2 SAAADI.

This clonotype was observed at least ten times. The V gene is TRBV27, the J gene TRBJ2-5, with D hard to call. From germline, CDR1 is MNHEY and CDR2 SMNVEV (reference sequence). V was shortened by 7 bases and J by 1 base, with 10 bases between the two germline ends. The CDR3 runs to 13 residues. CDR3 in amino acids: CASTWGFQETQYF. As DNA, the CDR3 is TGTGCCAGCACCTGGGGATTCCAAGAGACCCAGTACTTC.

This clonotype was picked up many times. J is TRBJ2-1 and V is TRBV27, with 13 bases fitting TRBD2. Germline lookup yields CDR1 MNHEY and CDR2 SMNVEV (reference sequence). The CDR3 is made up of 15 amino acids. The junction had 2 bases not matched to a gene; V was cut back by 4 bases and J by 5 bases. CDR3 sequence reads: CASSSGTSGNNEQFF. Here the CDR3 DNA reads TGTGCCAGCAGTTCGGGGACTAGCGGGAACAATGAGCAGTTCTTC.

V is TRBV15 and J is TRBJ2-1; possibly TRBD1 or TRBD2 for D (5 bases each). Trimming left V 6 bases short and J 7 bases short, with 22 bases between. This CDR3 is 16 amino acids long. In germline, CDR1 is LNHNV, CDR2 YYDKDF (reference sequence). CDR3 bases: TGTGCCACCAGAGATCTCCTTGGGACGCAACGAAATGAGCAGTTCTTC. It translates to CATRDLLGTQRNEQFF.

This clonotype was found a few times. V gene TRBV20-1 combines with J gene TRBJ2-1, with 9 nucleotides matching TRBD2. Trimming took 1 base from V and 6 from J; bases not matched to a gene: 1. In germline, CDR1 is DFQATT, CDR2 SNEGSKA (reference sequence). The CDR3 sequence is 13 residues long. The CDR3 sequence is CSARVLAGNEQFF. The CDR3 region has the DNA TGCAGTGCTAGAGTACTAGCGGGCAATGAGCAGTTCTTC.

The chain has TRBV11-3 and TRBJ2-2; D not resolved. With 5 bases removed from V and 2 bases from J, the gap between germline ends came to 12 bases. The germline V gene has CDR1 SGHNT and CDR2 YENEEA. This CDR3 spans 15 amino acids. DNA for the CDR3: TGTGCCAGCAGCACAAAAAATGAAAACACCGGGGAGCTGTTTTTT. This codes for CASSTKNENTGELFF. The full variable domain, completed using reference TRBV11-3 and TRBJ2-2, is EAGVVQSPRYKIIEKKQPVAFWCNPISGHNTLYWYLQNLGQGPELLIRYENEEAVDDSQLPKDRFSAERLKGVDSTLKIQPAELGDSAVYLCASSTKNENTGELFFGEGSRLTVL.

This clonotype was seen only once. The chain uses TRBV10-3 and TRBJ1-3; maybe TRBD1 (6 bases). Germline CDR1 and CDR2: ENHRY and SYGVKD. The CDR3 length is 15 residues. V shed 10 bases and J shed 2 bases, with 18 bases lying between them. CDR3 DNA sequence: TGTGCCAACAACACCCCCCGGGACACTGGAAACACCATATATTTT. Its translation is CANNTPRDTGNTIYF.